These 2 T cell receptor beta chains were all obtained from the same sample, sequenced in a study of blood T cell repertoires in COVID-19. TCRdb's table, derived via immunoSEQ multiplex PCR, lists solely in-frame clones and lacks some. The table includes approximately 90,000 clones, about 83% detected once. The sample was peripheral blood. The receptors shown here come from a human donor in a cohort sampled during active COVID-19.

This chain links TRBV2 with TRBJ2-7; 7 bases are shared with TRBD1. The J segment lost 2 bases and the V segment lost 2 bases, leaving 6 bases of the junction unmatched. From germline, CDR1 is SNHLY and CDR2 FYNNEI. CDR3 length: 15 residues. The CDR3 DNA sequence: TGTGCCAGCAGTGAATTACAGGGGTCTGCCTACGAGCAGTACTTC. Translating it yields CASSELQGSAYEQYF.

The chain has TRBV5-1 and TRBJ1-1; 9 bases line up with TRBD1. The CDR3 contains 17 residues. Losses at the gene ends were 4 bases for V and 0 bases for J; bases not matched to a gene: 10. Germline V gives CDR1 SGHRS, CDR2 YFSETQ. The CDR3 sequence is CASSPGQGRSMNTEAFF. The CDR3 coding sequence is TGCGCCAGCAGCCCGGGACAGGGTCGGTCCATGAACACTGAAGCTTTCTTT.